The sequence of this T cell receptor beta chain was determined in a study of CD8 T cells in ankylosing spondylitis. This CDR3 region has 15 residues. Germline V gives CDR1 DFQATT, CDR2 SNEGSKA (reference sequence). The V end lost 1 base, the J end lost 3 bases, and 16 bases lay between the germline ends. This clonotype has at least ten counts. MiXCR, applied by TCRdb to the 5' RACE reads, yields one record per CDR3 protein. The data show about 130,000 distinct CDR3 sequences, with around 13% seen just once and around 3% held by the top ten. This chain joins TRBV20-1 and TRBJ2-7; TRBD2 is a possible D gene (6 bases). The material sequenced was blood, either unsorted or a sorted T cell fraction (not recorded which). This receptor was taken from a female donor with ankylosing spondylitis or in good health (not recorded which). Written as DNA, the CDR3 is TGCAGTGCTAGAGTAAGGTACGGGGGAGACTACGAGCAGTACTTC. The encoded protein is CSARVRYGGDYEQYF.